Following are 8 T cell receptor beta chains from one sample sequenced in a study of T cell clonotyping in hematopoietic cell transplantation. TCRdb keeps only in-frame clones here, not all; method: immunoSEQ multiplex PCR. The sample comprises around 45,000 clones, around 80% of which are singletons, and roughly 5.7% rests with the top ten. The time point was: recipient sample about 28 days before transplant, after cytoreduction. The sequencing here drew on peripheral blood mononuclear cells, taken before stem cell transplant. The source of these receptors is a man aged 60 to 75 with myelodysplastic syndrome. Some clones in this sample may be carry-over from other donors' samples.

This chain links TRBV4-3 with TRBJ1-2; D is perhaps TRBD1 (6 bases). Germline CDR1 and CDR2: LGHNA and YSLEER. CDR3 length: 16 amino acids. Trimming stripped 0 bases from V and 4 bases from J, with 15 bases between. As DNA, the CDR3 is TGCGCCAGCAGCCAAGAGCAGGGGATGTTGGGCTATGGCTACACCTTC. Translating it yields CASSQEQGMLGYGYTF.

This chain links TRBV19 with TRBJ1-2, with 8 bases matching TRBD1. The CDR3 is made up of 15 amino acids. Germline CDR1 LNHDA, CDR2 SQIVND (reference sequence). The junction had 11 bases not matched to a gene; V was cut back by 3 bases and J by 8 bases. DNA of the CDR3: TGTGCCAGTAGTATGGAGCCAGGGGGCTATAGCGGCTACACCTTC. Translating it yields CASSMEPGGYSGYTF.

The V call is TRBV19, the J call TRBJ1-5; D is possibly TRBD1 (5 bases). The germline gives CDR1 LNHDA, CDR2 SQIVND (reference sequence). The CDR3 sequence is 16 residues long. V was cut by 7 bases and J by 4 bases, with 20 bases left in between. The DNA of the CDR3 is TGTGCCAGTAAAAAAGGGCGGGACGGGTTTAATCAGCCCCAGCATTTT. This codes for CASKKGRDGFNQPQHF.

In its sample, this clone was seen once. This chain joins TRBV28 and TRBJ1-1; 7 bases fit TRBD1. Germline CDR1 and CDR2: MDHEN and SYDVKM. The CDR3 loop spans 14 amino acids. V was pared by 6 bases and J by 4 bases, with 8 bases of the junction left unmatched. The CDR3 spells CASRDQGGVTEAFF. The CDR3 region has the DNA TGTGCCAGCAGAGACCAGGGGGGGGTCACTGAAGCTTTCTTT.

The chain is built from TRBV29-1 and TRBJ2-5; TRBD1 aligns across 9 bases. Germline CDR1 and CDR2: SQVTM and ANQGSEA. The CDR3 is made up of 14 amino acids. Unmatched junction bases numbered 4, after V lost 4 bases and J lost 1 base. The DNA of the CDR3 is TGCAGCGTTGTTCGGGACAGGGTCCAAGAGACCCAGTACTTC. Protein product: CSVVRDRVQETQYF.

The chain recombines TRBV30 with TRBJ1-6, with 8 bases identical to TRBD1. Germline CDR1 GTSNPN, CDR2 SVGIG (reference sequence). V lost 4 bases to trimming and J lost 9 bases; unmatched junction nucleotides: 8. There are 14 residues in the CDR3. The CDR3 reads CAWKRTGTPSPLHF. In DNA form, the CDR3 reads TGTGCCTGGAAACGGACAGGGACCCCTTCACCCCTCCACTTT. Drawing the rest from reference TRBV30 and TRBJ1-6, the complete variable domain is SQTIHQWPATLVQPVGSPLSLECTVEGTSNPNLYWYRQAAGRGLQLLFYSVGIGQISSEVPQNLSASRPQDRQFILSSKKLLLSDSGFYLCAWKRTGTPSPLHFGNGTRLTVT.

The chain combines TRBV5-4 with TRBJ2-2; TRBD1 aligns across 7 bases. The V gene end was trimmed by 2 bases and the J gene end by 6 bases; junction bases not matched to a gene: 7. The CDR3 sequence is 15 residues long. Germline CDR1 reads SGHNT; CDR2 reads YYREEE (reference sequence). The DNA of the CDR3 is TGTGCCAGCAGCTTAGTACAGGGGCCGGCCGGGGAGCTGTTTTTT. Translation gives CASSLVQGPAGELFF.

CDR3 bases: TGTGCCACCAGCAGAGTCGCTGTCAGGGGCTACGAGCAGTACTTC. As protein: CATSRVAVRGYEQYF. V is TRBV15 and J is TRBJ2-7, with D perhaps TRBD1 (6 bases). Germline V lookup: CDR1 LNHNV, CDR2 YYDKDF (reference sequence). V was pared by 1 base and J by 3 bases, with 13 bases between. The CDR3 sequence is 15 residues long.